This T cell receptor (beta chain) came from a study of shared clonotypes between healthy human individuals (dated by TCRdb to 2019 to 2021). Turning to the overall study: The cohort included a few men and a couple of women between 18 and 49 years of age. The study deeply sequenced blood TCR repertoires of roughly five healthy adults to estimate repertoire size and the extent of clonotype sharing between individuals. To increase sequencing depth and limit assay-specific biases, different laboratories used diverse techniques to prepare libraries and sequence TCR repertoires. For each donor, CD4 naive and CD4 memory were each run on three plates, CD8 naive on two plates, and CD8 memory on one plate. Between about 0.8 and 9 billion PBMCs per donor were obtained by leukapheresis.

Using the deep immunoSEQ assay, multiplex PCR amplified TCR CDR3 regions from genomic DNA. Extracted genomic DNA from each cell subset was spread evenly across all wells of several immunoSEQ 96-well plates, with each plate serving as a replicate. Each replicate PCR for sorted subsets received 150 to 250 ng genomic DNA, equal to roughly 33,000 T cell genomes. The purified libraries were quantified using a Qubit 3.0 fluorometer, sized with a Bioanalyzer 2100, and then quantified again using the KAPA Library Quantification kit. Every immunoSEQ 96-well plate was sequenced on a dedicated single-read 150-cycle Illumina NextSeq 550 flow cell. Per the source publication's procedure: The immunoSEQ output contained only junctional sequences without quality scores, so filtering could not match that applied to full-length reads. To assign V/J genes and CDR3, sequences were annotated using PyIR, a Python wrapper for IgBLAST v1.9, with IMGT germline references. Any read was removed if the V/J assignment was weak (E-value above 1e-6), the CDR3 was missing, or the read contained stop codons, out-of-frame junctions, or ambiguous translated residues. V3J clonotypes were defined by identical inferred V gene, J gene, and CDR3 amino acid sequence. Percentage overlap between repertoires was computed as shared unique clonotypes divided by the size of the smaller repertoire. Richness of each repertoire was evaluated using RTK rarefaction, the Chao1 estimator, and Recon v2.1 estimates of unobserved clonotypes. Generation probabilities for all TCRbeta clonotypes obtained by the gDNA method from a handful of donors were computed using OLGA. This is the immuneACCESS table as TCRdb keeps it, with only in-frame sequences that have V and J called. A part of the clones is gone; compared with another copy, unresolved V genes explain less than half, and the rest is unexplained. D and trimming were read from the DNA, whereas the V and J calls and clone size are those reported in that table. The sample table shows millions of clones, and 90% to 95% are seen once. The biggest ten clones account for 0.11% to 0.15% of the sample.

Donors were healthy HIV-negative adults with no recently reported acute infections or vaccinations. All donors were Caucasian adults living in Nashville, Tennessee, USA. CD4+ T cells were enriched through magnetic negative selection, after which naive cells were positively selected on CD45RA and the remaining negative fraction served as the memory subset. Blood was obtained by leukapheresis, after which PBMCs were separated by Ficoll-Histopaque density gradient centrifugation and cryopreserved in liquid nitrogen vapor phase. Purity and quantity of every magnetically sorted T cell population were checked by analytical flow cytometry. Genomic DNA was isolated from each sorted fraction and quantified by UV absorbance on a Nanodrop 2000c. General findings and caveats noted by the study authors: Compared with non-shared clonotypes, clonotypes shared by all four sorted-subset donors had higher generation probabilities. Naive subsets generally had larger estimated clonotype richness than memory subsets. When several donors were compared, the shared fraction of clonotypes was around 5.1% for naive CD4, approximately 3.5% for naive CD8, roughly 2.5% for memory CD4, and around 0.4% for memory CD8. Sampling was limited to blood, and TCR repertoires in tissue likely differ from TCR repertoires in blood. Based on pairwise subsampling, the degree of clonotype sharing among donors was expected to be affected by sequencing depth. The genetic and exposure-history diversity represented was limited by the small number of donors. Incomplete sequencing was indicated by rarefaction of sorted-subset datasets, despite the large sequencing depth.

Counted from cysteine to phenylalanine, this CDR3 has 14 amino acids. Solely the CDR3 DNA is kept, with 42 bases framed from the first base. The germline V gene (reference sequence) sets CDR1 to SEHNR and CDR2 to FQNEAQ. Germline trimming: 5 bases from V, 3 bases from J; junction bases outside gene matches: 3. As regards this clone: Its antigen is not yet known. One base away there is no much larger clone; base qualities are not given. The same CDR3 also results from other DNA sequences found in this sample.

The sequence links TRBV7-9 to TRBJ2-7, with 11 bases in between that match TRBD1. The TCR sequence derives from a man between 18 and 29 years old in good health. The sample taken for sequencing was naive CD4+ T cells sorted from blood. This specimen's cell subset or site label, per the study, means: CD45RA+ positively selected. The sequenced DNA: TGTGCCAGCAGCAGGACAGGGGGCGTCTACGAGCAGTACTTC. Translated, this gives CASSRTGGVYEQYF.